Listed below are T cell receptor beta chains from one sample, sequenced in a study of PD-L1 blockade in urothelial cancer. Measured with immunoSEQ multiplex PCR; TCRdb has only the in-frame clones, and not every one. The sample lists roughly 51,000 clones; about four fifths were seen once. Sequenced here: PBMCs, sampled around atezolizumab (anti-PD-L1) treatment. The receptors shown here come from a man in his 70s with urothelial cancer. Both conserved end residues are part of each CDR3. A D gene is named only where the DNA matches it firmly. Clone size is shown for a subset of rows, as once, few, many or a class of expanded clone.

j_gene: TRBJ2-3
v_gene: TRBV6-6
d_gene: .
abundance: .
CDR3aa: CASSYFGDTDTQYF
CDR3nt: TGTGCCAGCAGTTACTTCGGAGACACAGATACGCAGTATTTT

j_gene: TRBJ2-1
v_gene: TRBV10-3
d_gene: .
abundance: once
CDR3aa: CAISEYSGSLNEQFF
CDR3nt: TGTGCCATCAGTGAATACTCGGGTAGCCTCAATGAGCAGTTCTTC

j_gene: TRBJ2-3
v_gene: TRBV11-2
d_gene: TRBD2
abundance: .
CDR3aa: CASSLDGGLAGGNTQYF
CDR3nt: TGTGCCAGCAGCTTAGATGGAGGACTAGCGGGAGGCAATACGCAGTATTTT

j_gene: TRBJ2-5
v_gene: TRBV5-1
d_gene: .
abundance: .
CDR3aa: CASSFEGEKTQYF
CDR3nt: TGCGCCAGCAGCTTCGAGGGGGAGAAGACCCAGTACTTC

j_gene: TRBJ2-1
v_gene: TRBV15
d_gene: TRBD2
abundance: once
CDR3aa: CATSKETRLAGDEQFF
CDR3nt: TGTGCCACCAGCAAGGAGACGCGACTAGCGGGAGATGAGCAGTTCTTC

j_gene: TRBJ1-4
v_gene: TRBV6-5
d_gene: TRBD1
abundance: .
CDR3aa: CASSSGQATNEKLFF
CDR3nt: TGTGCCAGCAGTTCCGGACAGGCAACTAATGAAAAACTGTTTTTT

j_gene: TRBJ2-7
v_gene: TRBV11-2
d_gene: TRBD2
abundance: .
CDR3aa: CASSLTTSGRGEYEQYF
CDR3nt: TGTGCCAGCAGCCTCACCACCTCAGGCCGGGGGGAGTACGAGCAGTACTTC

j_gene: TRBJ2-3
v_gene: TRBV9
d_gene: TRBD2
abundance: .
CDR3aa: CASSARGTSGSTDTQYF
CDR3nt: TGTGCCAGCAGCGCCCGCGGGACTAGCGGTAGCACAGATACGCAGTATTTT

j_gene: TRBJ2-7
v_gene: TRBV18
d_gene: TRBD1
abundance: .
CDR3aa: CASSPPGGQGAYEQYF
CDR3nt: TGTGCCAGCTCACCACCCGGAGGACAGGGGGCCTACGAGCAGTACTTC

j_gene: TRBJ1-2
v_gene: TRBV28
d_gene: TRBD1
abundance: .
CDR3aa: CASRPPGQGAGYTF
CDR3nt: TGTGCCAGCAGACCTCCGGGACAGGGGGCTGGCTACACCTTC

j_gene: TRBJ2-1
v_gene: TRBV7-9
d_gene: .
abundance: .
CDR3aa: CASNEGLRQGGLYNEQFF
CDR3nt: TGTGCCAGCAACGAGGGACTTAGACAGGGTGGTTTGTACAATGAGCAGTTCTTC

j_gene: TRBJ2-1
v_gene: TRBV5-6
d_gene: .
abundance: .
CDR3aa: CASSSQLTPYNEQFF
CDR3nt: TGTGCCAGCAGCTCCCAACTAACCCCTTACAATGAGCAGTTCTTC

j_gene: TRBJ1-2
v_gene: TRBV4-1
d_gene: TRBD1
abundance: once
CDR3aa: CASRQSPGQTYGYTF
CDR3nt: TGCGCCAGCAGGCAGTCGCCGGGACAGACCTATGGCTACACCTTC

j_gene: TRBJ2-3
v_gene: TRBV5-1
d_gene: TRBD2
abundance: .
CDR3aa: CASSYRYSGSSTDTQYF
CDR3nt: TGCGCCAGCAGCTACCGATATAGCGGGAGTAGCACAGATACGCAGTATTTT

j_gene: TRBJ1-2
v_gene: TRBV6-5
d_gene: .
abundance: few
CDR3aa: CASSYSRAGARGYTF
CDR3nt: TGTGCCAGCAGTTACTCGAGGGCGGGGGCGAGAGGCTACACCTTC

j_gene: TRBJ1-5
v_gene: TRBV30
d_gene: TRBD1
abundance: few
CDR3aa: CAWSGQGDQPQHF
CDR3nt: TGTGCCTGGAGTGGACAGGGGGATCAGCCCCAGCATTTT

j_gene: TRBJ2-5
v_gene: TRBV14
d_gene: TRBD1
abundance: .
CDR3aa: CASSQAAAGGRETQYF
CDR3nt: TGTGCCAGCAGCCAAGCCGCGGCAGGGGGCCGAGAGACCCAGTACTTC

j_gene: TRBJ2-2
v_gene: TRBV19
d_gene: .
abundance: .
CDR3aa: CASSIATGSGELFF
CDR3nt: TGTGCCAGTAGTATAGCCACAGGGTCCGGGGAGCTGTTTTTT

j_gene: TRBJ1-2
v_gene: TRBV5-1
d_gene: TRBD1
abundance: .
CDR3aa: CASSSGTGATLYGYTF
CDR3nt: TGCGCCAGCAGCTCCGGGACAGGGGCCACCCTCTATGGCTACACCTTC

j_gene: TRBJ2-1
v_gene: TRBV5-1
d_gene: .
abundance: once
CDR3aa: CASSPGTNHDPGFF
CDR3nt: TGCGCCAGCAGCCCCGGGACAAATCACGACCCGGGGTTCTTC

j_gene: TRBJ2-7
v_gene: TRBV9
d_gene: .
abundance: .
CDR3aa: CASSVGAGALYEQYF
CDR3nt: TGTGCCAGCAGCGTAGGGGCAGGGGCCCTCTACGAGCAGTACTTC

j_gene: TRBJ2-7
v_gene: TRBV11-1
d_gene: .
abundance: .
CDR3aa: CASSPDTNSYEQYF
CDR3nt: TGTGCCAGCAGCCCGGACACAAACTCCTACGAGCAGTACTTC

j_gene: TRBJ1-2
v_gene: TRBV6-1
d_gene: .
abundance: .
CDR3aa: CASSGGVARGYTF
CDR3nt: TGTGCCAGCAGTGGAGGAGTGGCACGGGGCTACACCTTC

j_gene: TRBJ2-7
v_gene: TRBV15
d_gene: .
abundance: .
CDR3aa: CATSRENIYEQYF
CDR3nt: TGTGCCACCAGCAGAGAGAACATCTACGAGCAGTACTTC

j_gene: TRBJ1-5
v_gene: TRBV18
d_gene: .
abundance: .
CDR3aa: CASSPRTEHRPNSNQPQHF
CDR3nt: TGTGCCAGCTCACCACGGACAGAGCATAGACCGAATAGCAATCAGCCCCAGCATTTT

j_gene: TRBJ2-7
v_gene: TRBV10-3
d_gene: TRBD1
abundance: few
CDR3aa: CAIRETETGERQYF
CDR3nt: TGTGCCATCCGTGAAACCGAGACAGGGGAACGGCAGTACTTC